These T cell receptor beta chains were read from a single sample in a study of CD8 T cells in ankylosing spondylitis. TCRdb analysed the 5' RACE reads with MiXCR anew, one entry per CDR3 protein. This sample has some 180,000 distinct CDR3 sequences, with about 20% found just once. The sample consisted of blood, either unsorted or a sorted T cell fraction (not recorded which). All receptors derive from a male donor under 30 with ankylosing spondylitis or in good health (not recorded which). Both conserved end residues are part of each CDR3. The D gene is left open where the match is weak. Rows give clone size only sometimes, using once, few, many, or a class for an expanded clone.

TRBJ1-1 | TRBV6-5 | TRBD1 | many | CASTPGQGENTEAFF | TGTGCCAGCACCCCGGGACAGGGGGAGAACACTGAAGCTTTCTTT
TRBJ2-7 | TRBV6-5 | . | many | CASGFLAEQYF | TGTGCCAGCGGGTTCTTGGCCGAGCAGTACTTC
TRBJ2-7 | TRBV30 | TRBD2 | many | CAWSPLAGVGEQYF | TGTGCCTGGAGTCCCCTAGCGGGAGTGGGCGAGCAGTACTTC
TRBJ2-5 | TRBV10-3 | . | many | CAISDRQEGGETQYF | TGTGCCATCAGTGATCGGCAGGAGGGAGGAGAGACCCAGTACTTC
TRBJ2-1 | TRBV6-6 | TRBD2 | . | CASRSSGRPNEQFF | TGTGCCAGCAGGAGTAGCGGGAGACCAAATGAGCAGTTCTTC
TRBJ2-3 | TRBV12-3/TRBV12-4 | . | many | CASSQTADTQYF | TGTGCCAGCAGTCAAACAGCAGATACGCAGTATTTT
TRBJ2-3 | TRBV5-1 | . | many | CASSLFPGAATDTQYF | TGCGCCAGCAGCTTATTTCCAGGGGCCGCCACAGATACGCAGTATTTT
TRBJ1-2 | TRBV20-1 | TRBD1 | many | CSAGTAIDGYTF | TGCAGTGCGGGGACAGCGATAGATGGCTACACCTTC
TRBJ2-3 | TRBV10-3 | . | . | CAVREFTDTQYF | TGTGCCGTCCGGGAATTCACAGATACGCAGTATTTT
TRBJ2-1 | TRBV5-5 | TRBD2 | many | CASSLGGGRTYNEQFF | TGTGCCAGCAGCTTGGGGGGCGGGAGGACCTACAATGAGCAGTTCTTC
TRBJ2-5 | TRBV25-1 | . | many | CASKTQGVGTQYF | TGTGCCAGCAAAACTCAAGGGGTGGGGACCCAGTACTTC
TRBJ1-1 | TRBV5-1 | TRBD1 | many | CASSIGQGITEAFF | TGCGCCAGCAGCATTGGACAGGGGATCACTGAAGCTTTCTTT
TRBJ2-3 | TRBV12-3/TRBV12-4 | . | many | CASRPRDLRPDTQYF | TGTGCCAGCAGACCCCGGGACTTGCGGCCAGATACGCAGTATTTT
TRBJ2-5 | TRBV25-1 | TRBD1 | . | CASSGDREPQETQYF | TGTGCCAGCAGTGGCGACAGGGAACCGCAAGAGACCCAGTACTTC
TRBJ2-2 | TRBV7-9 | . | many | CASSTSPGQTNTGELFF | TGTGCCAGCAGCACCAGCCCGGGACAAACGAACACCGGGGAGCTGTTTTTT
TRBJ2-7 | TRBV2 | TRBD2 | many | CASIRLAGQGYEQYF | TGTGCCAGCATCCGACTAGCGGGCCAGGGTTACGAGCAGTACTTC